Below, 2 T cell receptor beta chains from the same sample are listed, as sequenced in a study of vaccination effects on CD4 cells after COVID-19. Antigen-specific CD4+ T cells were expanded (with viral peptide pools) by the ViraFEST assay ahead of sequencing. Culture lasted about 11 days before CD4+ T cell isolation. Each person got two doses of an mRNA SARS-CoV-2 vaccine, BNT162b2 or mRNA-1273. Assay used: immunoSEQ multiplex PCR; TCRdb lists only in-frame clones, some missing. The top ten clones hold approximately 7.8% of a sample with 20,000 to 25,000 clones, around 70% of them seen once. The antigens for these receptors are not known. The sequencing used CD4+ T cells from PBMCs cultured with SARS-CoV-2 spike peptides, collected after COVID-19 vaccination. These receptors originate from a human donor who received a COVID-19 vaccine.

The J gene is TRBJ1-2, the V gene TRBV12-3 or TRBV12-4; no definite D call. The V end lost 4 bases, the J end lost 4 bases, and 10 bases lay between the germline ends. This CDR3 is 13 amino acids long. The CDR3 is CASSSRSVYGYTF. The CDR3 DNA is TGTGCCAGCAGTTCCCGTTCTGTCTATGGCTACACCTTC.

J is TRBJ2-5 and V is TRBV9, with 9 nucleotides matching TRBD2. The J segment lost 1 base and the V segment lost 2 bases, leaving 3 bases of the junction unmatched. This CDR3 has 15 residues. Germline CDR1 reads SGDLS; CDR2 reads YYNGEE. The CDR3 DNA sequence: TGTGCCAGCAGCGTGATAGCGGGGGTCCAAGAGACCCAGTACTTC. Protein: CASSVIAGVQETQYF.